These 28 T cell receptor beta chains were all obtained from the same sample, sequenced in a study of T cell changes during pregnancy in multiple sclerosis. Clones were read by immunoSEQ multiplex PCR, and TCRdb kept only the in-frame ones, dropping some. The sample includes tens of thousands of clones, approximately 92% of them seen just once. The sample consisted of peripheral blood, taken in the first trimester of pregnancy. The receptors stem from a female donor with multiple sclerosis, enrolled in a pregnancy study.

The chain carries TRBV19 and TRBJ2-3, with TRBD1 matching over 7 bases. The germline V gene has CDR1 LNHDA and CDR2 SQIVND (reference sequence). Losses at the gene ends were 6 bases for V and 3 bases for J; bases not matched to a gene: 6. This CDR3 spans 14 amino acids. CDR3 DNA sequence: TGTGCCAGTAGAAAGACAGGGATAACAGATACGCAGTATTTT. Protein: CASRKTGITDTQYF.

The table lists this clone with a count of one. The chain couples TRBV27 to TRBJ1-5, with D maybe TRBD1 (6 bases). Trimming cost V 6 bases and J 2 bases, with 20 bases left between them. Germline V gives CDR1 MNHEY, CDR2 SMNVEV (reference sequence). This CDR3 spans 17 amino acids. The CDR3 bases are TGTGCCAGCAGACCGGACAAAACACACAGGGGCAATCAGCCCCAGCATTTT. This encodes CASRPDKTHRGNQPQHF.

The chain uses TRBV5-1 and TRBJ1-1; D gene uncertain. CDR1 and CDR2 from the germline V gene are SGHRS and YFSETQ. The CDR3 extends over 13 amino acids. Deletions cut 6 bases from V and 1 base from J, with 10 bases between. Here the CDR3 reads CASTLPQNTEAFF. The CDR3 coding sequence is TGCGCCAGCACCCTACCGCAGAACACTGAAGCTTTCTTT.

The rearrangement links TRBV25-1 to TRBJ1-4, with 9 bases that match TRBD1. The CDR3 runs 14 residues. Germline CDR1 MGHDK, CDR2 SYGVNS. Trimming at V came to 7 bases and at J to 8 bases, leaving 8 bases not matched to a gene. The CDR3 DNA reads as TGTGCCAGCATGGGGACAGGGTTGCGCGAAAAACTGTTTTTT. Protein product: CASMGTGLREKLFF. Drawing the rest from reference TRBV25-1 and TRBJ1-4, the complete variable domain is EADIYQTPRYLVIGTGKKITLECSQTMGHDKMYWYQQDPGMELHLIHYSYGVNSTEKGDLSSESTVSRIRTEHFPLTLESARPSHTSQYLCASMGTGLREKLFFGSGTQLSVL.

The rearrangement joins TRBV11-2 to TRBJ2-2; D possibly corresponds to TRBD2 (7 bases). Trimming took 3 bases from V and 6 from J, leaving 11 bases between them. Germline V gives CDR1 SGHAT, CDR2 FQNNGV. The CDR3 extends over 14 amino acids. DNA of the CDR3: TGTGCCAGCAGCTTGGGGAGGGGGGCCGGGGAGCTGTTTTTT. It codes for CASSLGRGAGELFF.

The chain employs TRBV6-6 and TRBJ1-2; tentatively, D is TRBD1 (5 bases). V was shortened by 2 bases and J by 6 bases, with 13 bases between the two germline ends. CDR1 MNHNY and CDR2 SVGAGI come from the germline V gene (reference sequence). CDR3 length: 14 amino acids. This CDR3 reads CASSYSQGVDGYTF. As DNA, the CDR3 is TGTGCCAGCAGTTACAGCCAGGGCGTGGATGGCTACACCTTC.

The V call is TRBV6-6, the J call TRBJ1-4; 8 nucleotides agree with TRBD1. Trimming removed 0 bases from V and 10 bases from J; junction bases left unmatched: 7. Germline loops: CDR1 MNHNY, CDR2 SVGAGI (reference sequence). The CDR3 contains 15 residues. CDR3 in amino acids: CASSYSAGGSLKLFF. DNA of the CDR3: TGTGCCAGCAGTTACTCAGCAGGGGGCTCGTTAAAACTGTTTTTT.

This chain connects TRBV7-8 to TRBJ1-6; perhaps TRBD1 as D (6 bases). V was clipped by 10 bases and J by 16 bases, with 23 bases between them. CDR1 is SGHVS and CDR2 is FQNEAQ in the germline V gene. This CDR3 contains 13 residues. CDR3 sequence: CATLLRGGGTLHF. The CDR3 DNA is TGTGCCACCCTACTTCGAGGGGGGGGTACTCTCCACTTT. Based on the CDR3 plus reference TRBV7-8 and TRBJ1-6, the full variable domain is GAGVSQSPRYKVAKRGQDVALRCDPISGHVSLFWYQQALGQGPEFLTYFQNEAQLDKSGLPSDRFFAERPEGSVSTLKIQRTQQEDSAVYLCATLLRGGGTLHFGNGTRLTVT.

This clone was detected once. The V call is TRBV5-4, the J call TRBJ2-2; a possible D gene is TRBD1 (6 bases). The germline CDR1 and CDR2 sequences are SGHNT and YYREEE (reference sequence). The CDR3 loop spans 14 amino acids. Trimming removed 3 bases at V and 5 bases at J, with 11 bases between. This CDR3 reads CASSSGVETGELFF. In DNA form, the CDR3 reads TGTGCCAGCAGCTCAGGGGTAGAGACCGGGGAGCTGTTTTTT.

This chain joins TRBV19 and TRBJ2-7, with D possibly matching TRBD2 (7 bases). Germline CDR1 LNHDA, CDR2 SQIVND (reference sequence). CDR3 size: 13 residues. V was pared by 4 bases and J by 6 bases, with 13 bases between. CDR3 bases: TGTGCCAGTAGTAGCACAGGGAGGGCCGAGCAGTACTTC. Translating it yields CASSSTGRAEQYF.

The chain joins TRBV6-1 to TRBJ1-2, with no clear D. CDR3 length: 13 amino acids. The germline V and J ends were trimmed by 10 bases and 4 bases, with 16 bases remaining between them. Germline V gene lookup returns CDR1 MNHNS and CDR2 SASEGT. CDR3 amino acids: CATEREPAYGYTF. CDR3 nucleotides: TGTGCCACCGAAAGGGAGCCCGCCTATGGCTACACCTTC.

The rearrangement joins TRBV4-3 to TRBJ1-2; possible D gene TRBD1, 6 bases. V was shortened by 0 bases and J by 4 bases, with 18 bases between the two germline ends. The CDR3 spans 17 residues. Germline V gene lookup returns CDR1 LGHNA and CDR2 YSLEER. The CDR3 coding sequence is TGCGCCAGCAGCCAAGACGGACCGGACAGCCTTCGCTATGGCTACACCTTC. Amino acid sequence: CASSQDGPDSLRYGYTF.

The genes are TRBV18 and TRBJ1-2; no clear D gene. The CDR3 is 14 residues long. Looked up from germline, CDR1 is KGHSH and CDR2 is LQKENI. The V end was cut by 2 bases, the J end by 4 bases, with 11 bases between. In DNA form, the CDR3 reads TGTGCCAGCTCACCAATCGCGGGGTCCTATGGCTACACCTTC. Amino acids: CASSPIAGSYGYTF. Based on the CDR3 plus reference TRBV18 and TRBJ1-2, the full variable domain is NAGVMQNPRHLVRRRGQEARLRCSPMKGHSHVYWYRQLPEEGLKFMVYLQKENIIDESGMPKERFSAEFPKEGPSILRIQQVVRGDSAAYFCASSPIAGSYGYTFGSGTRLTVV.

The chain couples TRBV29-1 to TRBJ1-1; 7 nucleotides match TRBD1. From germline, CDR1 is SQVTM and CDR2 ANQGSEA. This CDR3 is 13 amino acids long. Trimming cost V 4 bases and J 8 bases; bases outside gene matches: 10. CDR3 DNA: TGCAGCGTTGGCCCCGGGACAGCCGTCGAAGCTTTCTTT. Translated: CSVGPGTAVEAFF.

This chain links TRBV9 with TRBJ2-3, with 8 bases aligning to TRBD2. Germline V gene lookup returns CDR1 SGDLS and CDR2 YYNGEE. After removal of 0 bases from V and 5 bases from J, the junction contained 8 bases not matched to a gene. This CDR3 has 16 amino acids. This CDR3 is CASSVASGGPVDTQYF. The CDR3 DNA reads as TGTGCCAGCAGCGTAGCAAGCGGGGGCCCGGTAGATACGCAGTATTTT.

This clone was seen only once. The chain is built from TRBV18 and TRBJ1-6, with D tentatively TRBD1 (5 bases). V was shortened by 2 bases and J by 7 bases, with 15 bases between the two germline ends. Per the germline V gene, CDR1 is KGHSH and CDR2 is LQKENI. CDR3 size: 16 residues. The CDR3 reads CASSPFVPGDNSPLHF. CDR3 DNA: TGTGCCAGCTCACCATTCGTACCGGGGGACAATTCACCCCTCCACTTT.

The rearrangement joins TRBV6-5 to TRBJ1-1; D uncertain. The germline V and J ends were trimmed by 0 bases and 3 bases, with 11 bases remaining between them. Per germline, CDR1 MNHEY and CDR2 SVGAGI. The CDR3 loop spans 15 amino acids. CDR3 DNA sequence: TGTGCCAGCAGTTACTCGAGGCATGCGGACACTGAAGCTTTCTTT. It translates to CASSYSRHADTEAFF.

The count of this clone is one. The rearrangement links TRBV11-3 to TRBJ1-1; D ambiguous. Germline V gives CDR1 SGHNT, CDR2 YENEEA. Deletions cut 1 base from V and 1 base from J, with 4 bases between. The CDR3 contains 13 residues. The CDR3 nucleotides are TGTGCCAGCAGCTTAGCCGGGAACACTGAAGCTTTCTTT. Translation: CASSLAGNTEAFF.

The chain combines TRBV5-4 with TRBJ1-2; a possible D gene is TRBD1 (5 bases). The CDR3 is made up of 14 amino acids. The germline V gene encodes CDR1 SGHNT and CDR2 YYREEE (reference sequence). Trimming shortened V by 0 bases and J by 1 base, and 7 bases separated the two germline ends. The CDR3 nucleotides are TGTGCCAGCAGCTTGGGACAGATTAACTATGGCTACACCTTC. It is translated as CASSLGQINYGYTF.

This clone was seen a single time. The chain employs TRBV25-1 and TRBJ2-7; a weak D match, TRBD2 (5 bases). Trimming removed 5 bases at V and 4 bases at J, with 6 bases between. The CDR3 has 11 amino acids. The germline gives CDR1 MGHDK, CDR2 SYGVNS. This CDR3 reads CASSRTYEQYF. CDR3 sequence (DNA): TGTGCCAGCAGTCGGACTTACGAGCAGTACTTC.

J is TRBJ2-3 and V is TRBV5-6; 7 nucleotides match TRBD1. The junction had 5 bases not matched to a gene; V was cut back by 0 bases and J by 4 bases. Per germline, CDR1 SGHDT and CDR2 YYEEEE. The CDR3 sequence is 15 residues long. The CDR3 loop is CASSLGRQGPDTQYF. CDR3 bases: TGTGCCAGCAGCTTGGGGCGACAGGGACCAGATACGCAGTATTTT.

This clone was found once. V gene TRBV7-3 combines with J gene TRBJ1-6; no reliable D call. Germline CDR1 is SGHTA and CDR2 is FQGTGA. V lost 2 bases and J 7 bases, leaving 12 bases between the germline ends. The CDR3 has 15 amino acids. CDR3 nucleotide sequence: TGTGCCAGCAGCTTACAGCAGGCTGAGAATTCACCCCTCCACTTT. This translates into CASSLQQAENSPLHF.

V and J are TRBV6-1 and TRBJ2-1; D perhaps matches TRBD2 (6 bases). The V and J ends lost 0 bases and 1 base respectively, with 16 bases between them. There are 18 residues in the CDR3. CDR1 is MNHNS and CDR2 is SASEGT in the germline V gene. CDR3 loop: CASSEALFRRASYNEQFF. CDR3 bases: TGTGCCAGCAGTGAAGCGCTTTTCCGGAGGGCTTCCTACAATGAGCAGTTCTTC.

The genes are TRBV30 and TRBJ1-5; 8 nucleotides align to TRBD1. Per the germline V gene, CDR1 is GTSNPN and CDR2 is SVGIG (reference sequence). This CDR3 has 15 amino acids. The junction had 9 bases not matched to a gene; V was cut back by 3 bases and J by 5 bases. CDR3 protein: CAWRPTGGRDQPQHF. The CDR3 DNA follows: TGTGCCTGGAGGCCTACAGGGGGGAGGGATCAGCCCCAGCATTTT.

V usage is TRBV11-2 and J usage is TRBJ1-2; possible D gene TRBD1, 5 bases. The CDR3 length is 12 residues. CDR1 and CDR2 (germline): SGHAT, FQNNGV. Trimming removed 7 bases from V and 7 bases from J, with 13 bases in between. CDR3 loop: CASNAGPRGYTF. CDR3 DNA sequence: TGTGCCAGCAACGCGGGGCCTCGTGGCTACACCTTC. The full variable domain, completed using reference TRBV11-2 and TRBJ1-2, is EAGVAQSPRYKIIEKRQSVAFWCNPISGHATLYWYQQILGQGPKLLIQFQNNGVVDDSQLPKDRFSAERLKGVDSTLKIQPAKLEDSAVYLCASNAGPRGYTFGSGTRLTVV.

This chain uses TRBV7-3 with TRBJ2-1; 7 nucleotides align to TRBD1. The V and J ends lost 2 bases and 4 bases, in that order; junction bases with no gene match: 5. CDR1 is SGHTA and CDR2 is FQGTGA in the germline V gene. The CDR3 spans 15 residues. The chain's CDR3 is CASSLHRDSYNEQFF. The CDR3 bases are TGTGCCAGCAGCTTACACCGGGACAGTTACAATGAGCAGTTCTTC. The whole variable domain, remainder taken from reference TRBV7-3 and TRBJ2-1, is GAGVSQTPSNKVTEKGKYVELRCDPISGHTALYWYRQSLGQGPEFLIYFQGTGAADDSGLPNDRFFAVRPEGSVSTLKIQRTERGDSAVYLCASSLHRDSYNEQFFGPGTRLTVL.

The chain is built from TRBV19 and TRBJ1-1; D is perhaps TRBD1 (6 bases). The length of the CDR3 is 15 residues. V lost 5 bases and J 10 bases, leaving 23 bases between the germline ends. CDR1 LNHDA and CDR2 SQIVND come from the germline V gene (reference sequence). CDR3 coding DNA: TGTGCCAGTAGTCCCATTTTCCCCTTACAGGGAGTAGCTTTCTTT. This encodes CASSPIFPLQGVAFF.

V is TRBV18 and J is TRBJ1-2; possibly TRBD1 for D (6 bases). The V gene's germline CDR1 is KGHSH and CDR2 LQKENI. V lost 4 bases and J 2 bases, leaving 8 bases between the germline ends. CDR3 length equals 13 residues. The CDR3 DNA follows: TGTGCCAGCTCACAAGACAGGAACTATGGCTACACCTTC. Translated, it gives CASSQDRNYGYTF. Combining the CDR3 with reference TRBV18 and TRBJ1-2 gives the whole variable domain NAGVMQNPRHLVRRRGQEARLRCSPMKGHSHVYWYRQLPEEGLKFMVYLQKENIIDESGMPKERFSAEFPKEGPSILRIQQVVRGDSAAYFCASSQDRNYGYTFGSGTRLTVV.